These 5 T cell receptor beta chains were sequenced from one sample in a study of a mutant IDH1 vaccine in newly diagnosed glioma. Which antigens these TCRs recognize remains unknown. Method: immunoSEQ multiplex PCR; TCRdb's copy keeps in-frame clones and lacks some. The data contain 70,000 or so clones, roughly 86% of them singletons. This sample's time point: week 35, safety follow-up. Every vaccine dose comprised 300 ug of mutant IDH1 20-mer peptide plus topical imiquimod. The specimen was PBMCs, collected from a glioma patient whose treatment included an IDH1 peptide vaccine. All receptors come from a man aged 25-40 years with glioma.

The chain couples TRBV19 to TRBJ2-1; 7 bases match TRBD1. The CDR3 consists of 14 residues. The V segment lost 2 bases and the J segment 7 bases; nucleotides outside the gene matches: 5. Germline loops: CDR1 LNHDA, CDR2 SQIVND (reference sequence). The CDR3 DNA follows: TGTGCCAGTAGTATAAGGGGGCTAGGGAATGAGCAGTTCTTC. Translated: CASSIRGLGNEQFF.

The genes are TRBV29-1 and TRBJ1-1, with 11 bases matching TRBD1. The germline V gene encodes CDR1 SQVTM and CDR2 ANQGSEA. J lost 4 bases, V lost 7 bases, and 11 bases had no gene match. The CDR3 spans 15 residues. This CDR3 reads CSAVMGQGVPTEAFF. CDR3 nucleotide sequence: TGCAGCGCCGTGATGGGACAGGGGGTTCCCACTGAAGCTTTCTTT.

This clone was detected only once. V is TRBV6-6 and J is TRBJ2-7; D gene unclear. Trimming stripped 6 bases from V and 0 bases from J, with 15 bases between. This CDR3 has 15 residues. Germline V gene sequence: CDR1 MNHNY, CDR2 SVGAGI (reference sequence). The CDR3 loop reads CASRPPLGRSYEQYF. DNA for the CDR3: TGTGCCAGCAGGCCGCCCCTCGGACGCTCCTACGAGCAGTACTTC.

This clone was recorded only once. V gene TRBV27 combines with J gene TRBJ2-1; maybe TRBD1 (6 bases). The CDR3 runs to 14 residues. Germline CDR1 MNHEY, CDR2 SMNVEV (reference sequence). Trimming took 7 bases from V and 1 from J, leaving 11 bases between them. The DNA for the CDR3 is TGTGCCAGCACCACGACAGGTTCCTACAATGAGCAGTTCTTC. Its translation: CASTTTGSYNEQFF.

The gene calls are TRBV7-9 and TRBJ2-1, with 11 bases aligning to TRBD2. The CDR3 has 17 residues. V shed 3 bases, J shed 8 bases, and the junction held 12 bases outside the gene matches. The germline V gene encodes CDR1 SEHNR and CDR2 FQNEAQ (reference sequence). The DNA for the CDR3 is TGTGCCAGCAGCTTCGGGACTACTAGCGGGAGTGTAGATGAGCAGTTCTTC. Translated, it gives CASSFGTTSGSVDEQFF.